These T cell receptor beta chains were read from a single sample in a study of blood T cell repertoires in COVID-19. The table came from immunoSEQ multiplex PCR; TCRdb's copy has only in-frame clones and leaves some out. The sample records more than 250,000 clones, roughly 84% being singletons. The material sequenced was peripheral blood. These receptors all come from a human donor in a cohort sampled during active COVID-19. Each CDR3 is given with its conserved first and last residue. The D gene is left open where the match is weak. Clone sizes are given selectively: once, few, many, or a class where the clone is expanded.

cdr3_nt cdr3_aa d_call cdr3_length j_call clone_size v_call
TGTGCCAGCACCCAAACCATTCTGAGCTCCTACGAGCAGTACTTC CASTQTILSSYEQYF . 15 TRBJ2-7 . TRBV5-5
TGTGCCAGCGGCATGGGACAGGGGAGAGATACGCAGTATTTT CASGMGQGRDTQYF TRBD1 14 TRBJ2-3 . TRBV3-1/TRBV3-2
TGCGCCAGCAGGGGACAGGCTGGAAACACCATATATTTT CASRGQAGNTIYF TRBD1 13 TRBJ1-3 . TRBV5-1
TGTGCCAGCTCACCCCCTAGCGGGAGGGGGTTGGGTGAGCAGTTCTTC CASSPPSGRGLGEQFF TRBD2 16 TRBJ2-1 . TRBV18
TGTGCCAGCACCTGGGGCGGGGTTGGAGACTATGGCTACACCTTC CASTWGGVGDYGYTF . 15 TRBJ1-2 . TRBV6-5
TGCGCCAGCAGCCCGCCGGGCGACAGGGCAGATACGCAGTATTTT CASSPPGDRADTQYF TRBD1 15 TRBJ2-3 . TRBV5-1
TGTGCCAGCAGCTCCTCAGGTACCGATACGCAGTATTTT CASSSSGTDTQYF . 13 TRBJ2-3 . TRBV28
TGTGCCAGCAGTTACGGAGAAACTGAAGCTTTCTTT CASSYGETEAFF . 12 TRBJ1-1 . TRBV6-5
TGTGCCAGCTCACCGCAGCAGGGGGGAACCGGGGAGCTGTTTTTT CASSPQQGGTGELFF . 15 TRBJ2-2 . TRBV18
TGCGCCAGCAGCCAAGACGTTAACGGGAGGCCTACCAATGAGCAGTTCTTC CASSQDVNGRPTNEQFF TRBD2 17 TRBJ2-1 . TRBV4-1
TGCGCCAGCAGCCAGTGGAATAGCGGCAAGGAGACCCAGTACTTC CASSQWNSGKETQYF . 15 TRBJ2-5 . TRBV4-3
TGTGCCAGCAGCTTGATTCTAGCGGGAGTCCCCCGGGCCTACAATGAGCAGTTCTTC CASSLILAGVPRAYNEQFF TRBD2 19 TRBJ2-1 . TRBV5-8
TGTGCCATCAGTGAGTCGATCGCCATAACCGGCTATGGCTACACCTTC CAISESIAITGYGYTF . 16 TRBJ1-2 . TRBV10-3
TGTGCCAGCAGCTTTATGAACACTGAAGCTTTCTTT CASSFMNTEAFF . 12 TRBJ1-1 once TRBV7-9
TGTGCCAGCAGCTTAACTTCAGGGGGTCCCTATAGCTACGAGCAGTACTTC CASSLTSGGPYSYEQYF TRBD1 17 TRBJ2-7 . TRBV11-2
TGTGCCAGCAGCCCTCCCGGGGACTACTACGAGCAGTACTTC CASSPPGDYYEQYF TRBD2 14 TRBJ2-7 . TRBV9
TGTGCCAGCAGTTTTAGTGTTTCAGGGGCGGGTACTGAAGCTTTCTTT CASSFSVSGAGTEAFF . 16 TRBJ1-1 few TRBV7-9
TGTGCCAGCAGTGAAGGGGGCTTAGCTCAGCCCCAGCATTTT CASSEGGLAQPQHF . 14 TRBJ1-5 . TRBV6-1
TGTGCCAGCTCCGGGCTAGCGGGGAGAAGCTCCTACGAGCAGTACTTC CASSGLAGRSSYEQYF TRBD2 16 TRBJ2-7 . TRBV28
TGTGCCAGCTCACCGACAAGAACTGAGCAGTTCTTC CASSPTRTEQFF . 12 TRBJ2-1 once TRBV18
TGTGCCAGCAGCGTAGAGGTGTGGCGGGAGTGGGGCACAGATACGCAGTATTTT CASSVEVWREWGTDTQYF TRBD2 18 TRBJ2-3 . TRBV9
TGCGCCAGCAGCTACGGGACAGGGGGCTCTTACGAGCAGTACTTC CASSYGTGGSYEQYF TRBD1 15 TRBJ2-7 . TRBV5-1
TGTGCCAGCAGCCATAGAAACACTGAAGCTTTCTTT CASSHRNTEAFF . 12 TRBJ1-1 . TRBV7-9
TGTGCCAGCAGTGAAGGGTTCGGGGCCGGGGAGCTGTTTTTT CASSEGFGAGELFF . 14 TRBJ2-2 . TRBV25-1
TGTGCCAGCAGCTTGTGGGCTATTGATAACACTGAAGCTTTCTTT CASSLWAIDNTEAFF . 15 TRBJ1-1 . TRBV5-6
TGTGCCAGCAGCCTACTAGGAGCCGAGACCGGGGAGCTGTTTTTT CASSLLGAETGELFF . 15 TRBJ2-2 . TRBV9
TGTGCCAGCAGGAACAGGGGAAGCTCCTACGAGCAGTACTTC CASRNRGSSYEQYF TRBD1 14 TRBJ2-7 . TRBV27